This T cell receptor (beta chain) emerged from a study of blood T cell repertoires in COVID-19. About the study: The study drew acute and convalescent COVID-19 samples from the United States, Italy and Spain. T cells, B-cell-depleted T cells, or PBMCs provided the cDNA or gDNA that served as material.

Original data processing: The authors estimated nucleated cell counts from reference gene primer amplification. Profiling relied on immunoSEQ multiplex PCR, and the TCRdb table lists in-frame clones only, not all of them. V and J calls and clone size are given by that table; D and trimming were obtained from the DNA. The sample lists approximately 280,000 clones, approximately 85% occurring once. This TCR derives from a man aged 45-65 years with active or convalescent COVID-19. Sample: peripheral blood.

CDR3 sequence (DNA): TGTGCCATCAGTTCCGGACAGGGGGGCCCAGAGACCCAGTACTTC. It yields the protein CAISSGQGGPETQYF. This rearrangement joins TRBV10-3 to TRBJ2-5, with 10 bases identical to TRBD1. Losses at the gene ends were 5 bases for V and 4 bases for J; bases not matched to a gene: 7. Germline V lookup: CDR1 ENHRY, CDR2 SYGVKD. The CDR3 runs 15 residues.